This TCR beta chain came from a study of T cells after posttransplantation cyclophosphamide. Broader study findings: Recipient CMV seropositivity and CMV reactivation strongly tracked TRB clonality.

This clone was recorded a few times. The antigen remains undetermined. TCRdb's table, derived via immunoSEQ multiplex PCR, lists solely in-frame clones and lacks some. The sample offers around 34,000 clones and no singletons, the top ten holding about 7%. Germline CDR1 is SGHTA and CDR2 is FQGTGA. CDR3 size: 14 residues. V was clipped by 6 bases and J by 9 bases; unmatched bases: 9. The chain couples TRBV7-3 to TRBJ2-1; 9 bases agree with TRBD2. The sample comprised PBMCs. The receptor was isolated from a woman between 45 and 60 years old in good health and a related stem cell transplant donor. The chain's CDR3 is CASRREGPNFEQFF. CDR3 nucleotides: TGTGCCAGCAGGCGGGAGGGCCCTAATTTTGAGCAGTTCTTC.